This is a list of T cell receptor beta chains from one sample in a study of molecular identifiers for immune sequencing clone quantification. MiXCR, applied by TCRdb to the PCR reads, yields one record per CDR3 protein. The table lists about 640,000 distinct CDR3 sequences, approximately 20% of them singletons. Sequenced: naive CD8+ T cells from blood, with Jurkat cell RNA spiked in. The receptor set was obtained from a human donor in good health. Some libraries in this study had Jurkat cell RNA spiked in. Both conserved end residues are part of each CDR3. The order of the fields is V gene, J gene, D gene, CDR3 length, clone size, CDR3 protein, CDR3 DNA. D genes are given only for firm matches. Rows may omit the clone size; those that give it use once, few, many or a size class.

V gene: TRBV7-9; J gene: TRBJ2-5; D gene: TRBD2; CDR3 length: 17; clone size: many; CDR3 protein: CASSQPASGSPQETQYF; CDR3 DNA: TGTGCCAGCAGCCAACCAGCAAGCGGGAGTCCCCAAGAGACCCAGTACTTC
V gene: TRBV20-1; J gene: TRBJ2-7; D gene: -; CDR3 length: 15; clone size: many; CDR3 protein: CSAILRARSSYEQYF; CDR3 DNA: TGCAGTGCCATCCTTAGAGCGCGAAGCTCCTACGAGCAGTACTTC
V gene: TRBV15; J gene: TRBJ2-4; D gene: -; CDR3 length: 15; clone size: many; CDR3 protein: CATSRGDSPENIQYF; CDR3 DNA: TGTGCCACCAGCAGGGGAGACAGCCCCGAAAACATTCAGTACTTC
V gene: TRBV24-1; J gene: TRBJ2-2; D gene: TRBD1; CDR3 length: 19; clone size: few; CDR3 protein: CATSDPTGESFGDTGELFF; CDR3 DNA: TGTGCCACCAGTGATCCTACAGGGGAGTCATTCGGCGACACCGGGGAGCTGTTTTTT
V gene: TRBV19; J gene: TRBJ2-1; D gene: -; CDR3 length: 13; clone size: -; CDR3 protein: CASTQTAYNGQFF; CDR3 DNA: TGTGCCAGTACCCAGACAGCCTACAATGGGCAGTTCTTC
V gene: TRBV20-1; J gene: TRBJ1-1; D gene: -; CDR3 length: 14; clone size: many; CDR3 protein: CSADTKKLNTEAFF; CDR3 DNA: TGCAGTGCAGACACCAAGAAATTGAACACTGAAGCTTTCTTT
V gene: TRBV6-5; J gene: TRBJ2-3; D gene: -; CDR3 length: 16; clone size: -; CDR3 protein: CASSSQDGTSTDTQYF; CDR3 DNA: TGTGCCAGCAGTTCCCAGGACGGTACTAGCACAGATACGCAGTATTTT
V gene: TRBV20-1; J gene: TRBJ2-7; D gene: -; CDR3 length: 15; clone size: many; CDR3 protein: CSARTEGTSSYEQYF; CDR3 DNA: TGCAGTGCTAGGACCGAGGGGACAAGCTCCTACGAGCAGTACTTC
V gene: TRBV11-2; J gene: TRBJ2-3; D gene: -; CDR3 length: 16; clone size: -; CDR3 protein: CASSVWTRGSTDTQYF; CDR3 DNA: TGTGCCAGCAGCGTATGGACGAGAGGTAGCACAGATACGCAGTATTTT
V gene: TRBV12-3/TRBV12-4; J gene: TRBJ1-2; D gene: TRBD1; CDR3 length: 18; clone size: many; CDR3 protein: CASSLYRTGGERRYGYTF; CDR3 DNA: TGTGCCAGCAGTTTATATAGGACAGGGGGCGAAAGGCGCTATGGCTACACCTTC
V gene: TRBV20-1; J gene: TRBJ1-1; D gene: -; CDR3 length: 13; clone size: many; CDR3 protein: CSAHWTENTEAFF; CDR3 DNA: TGCAGTGCTCACTGGACAGAAAACACTGAAGCTTTCTTT
V gene: TRBV7-9; J gene: TRBJ2-3; D gene: TRBD2; CDR3 length: 16; clone size: many; CDR3 protein: CASSSRTSGVADTQYF; CDR3 DNA: TGTGCCAGCAGCTCCAGGACTAGCGGGGTAGCAGATACGCAGTATTTT
V gene: TRBV6-5; J gene: TRBJ2-5; D gene: -; CDR3 length: 13; clone size: many; CDR3 protein: CASSWGHQETQYF; CDR3 DNA: TGTGCCAGCAGCTGGGGACATCAAGAGACCCAGTACTTC
V gene: TRBV11-1; J gene: TRBJ2-2; D gene: TRBD2; CDR3 length: 20; clone size: many; CDR3 protein: CASSLESGLAGDKDTGELFF; CDR3 DNA: TGTGCCAGCAGCTTAGAGTCGGGACTAGCGGGAGATAAGGACACCGGGGAGCTGTTTTTT
V gene: TRBV28; J gene: TRBJ2-7; D gene: TRBD2; CDR3 length: 15; clone size: many; CDR3 protein: CASSLRGGRDYEQYF; CDR3 DNA: TGTGCCAGCAGTTTACGGGGGGGGAGGGACTACGAGCAGTACTTC
V gene: TRBV6-1; J gene: TRBJ1-2; D gene: TRBD1; CDR3 length: 16; clone size: few; CDR3 protein: CASSETQGPALYGYTF; CDR3 DNA: TGTGCCAGCAGTGAGACACAGGGGCCGGCACTCTATGGCTACACCTTC
V gene: TRBV9; J gene: TRBJ1-4; D gene: -; CDR3 length: 16; clone size: -; CDR3 protein: CASSVGRREGYEKLFF; CDR3 DNA: TGTGCCAGCAGCGTAGGTCGCCGGGAGGGGTACGAAAAACTGTTTTTT
V gene: TRBV7-2; J gene: TRBJ2-3; D gene: TRBD2; CDR3 length: 16; clone size: many; CDR3 protein: CASSLRLAGGTDTQYF; CDR3 DNA: TGTGCCAGCAGCTTACGGCTAGCGGGGGGCACAGATACGCAGTATTTT
V gene: TRBV20-1; J gene: TRBJ2-7; D gene: -; CDR3 length: 13; clone size: many; CDR3 protein: CSARDEGTYEQYF; CDR3 DNA: TGCAGTGCTAGAGATGAGGGGACCTACGAGCAGTACTTC
V gene: TRBV4-1; J gene: TRBJ1-1; D gene: -; CDR3 length: 15; clone size: many; CDR3 protein: CASSRSFNGASEAFF; CDR3 DNA: TGCGCCAGCAGCCGGTCGTTTAACGGTGCAAGTGAAGCTTTCTTT
V gene: TRBV25-1; J gene: TRBJ2-1; D gene: -; CDR3 length: 16; clone size: -; CDR3 protein: CASSRQRTASYNEQFF; CDR3 DNA: TGTGCCAGCAGTAGACAACGGACGGCGTCCTACAATGAGCAGTTCTTC
V gene: TRBV7-7; J gene: TRBJ2-2; D gene: -; CDR3 length: 14; clone size: few; CDR3 protein: CASSFSQSTGELFF; CDR3 DNA: TGTGCTAGCAGCTTTTCCCAGAGCACCGGGGAGCTGTTTTTT
V gene: TRBV7-9; J gene: TRBJ1-5; D gene: -; CDR3 length: 14; clone size: -; CDR3 protein: CASSLTGSQQPQHF; CDR3 DNA: TGTGCCAGCAGCTTAACGGGCTCTCAACAGCCCCAGCATTTT
V gene: TRBV6-1; J gene: TRBJ1-1; D gene: -; CDR3 length: 15; clone size: few; CDR3 protein: CASSEWVVENTEAFF; CDR3 DNA: TGTGCCAGCAGTGAATGGGTTGTGGAGAACACTGAAGCTTTCTTT
V gene: TRBV11-2; J gene: TRBJ1-2; D gene: -; CDR3 length: 14; clone size: many; CDR3 protein: CASSLGQGGYGYTF; CDR3 DNA: TGTGCCAGCAGCTTAGGTCAGGGAGGCTATGGCTACACCTTC
V gene: TRBV7-4; J gene: TRBJ2-7; D gene: TRBD1; CDR3 length: 13; clone size: -; CDR3 protein: CASSCKQGCEQYF; CDR3 DNA: TGTGCCAGCAGCTGCAAACAGGGGTGCGAGCAGTACTTC
V gene: TRBV19; J gene: TRBJ2-7; D gene: TRBD2; CDR3 length: 16; clone size: -; CDR3 protein: CASTPDGVSGRGEQHF; CDR3 DNA: TGTGCCAGTACTCCAGACGGGGTTAGCGGGAGGGGCGAGCAGCACTTC
V gene: TRBV7-2; J gene: TRBJ1-5; D gene: -; CDR3 length: 14; clone size: many; CDR3 protein: CASSLLEYNQPQHF; CDR3 DNA: TGTGCCAGCAGCTTACTGGAGTACAATCAGCCCCAGCATTTT
V gene: TRBV4-3; J gene: TRBJ1-2; D gene: TRBD1; CDR3 length: 16; clone size: many; CDR3 protein: CASSQDAGQSGYGYTF; CDR3 DNA: TGCGCCAGCAGCCAAGATGCGGGACAGTCAGGCTATGGCTACACCTTC
V gene: TRBV20-1; J gene: TRBJ1-2; D gene: -; CDR3 length: 13; clone size: few; CDR3 protein: CSARGQDNYGYTF; CDR3 DNA: TGCAGTGCTAGAGGGCAGGACAACTATGGCTACACCTTC
V gene: TRBV12-3/TRBV12-4; J gene: TRBJ1-5; D gene: -; CDR3 length: 13; clone size: -; CDR3 protein: CASSLDPGQPQHF; CDR3 DNA: TGTGCCAGCAGTTTAGACCCAGGGCAGCCCCAGCATTTT
V gene: TRBV6-1; J gene: TRBJ1-1; D gene: TRBD1; CDR3 length: 16; clone size: -; CDR3 protein: CASSEDRAPLNTEASF; CDR3 DNA: TGTGCCAGCAGCGAGGACAGGGCCCCCTTGAACACTGAAGCTTCCTTT
V gene: TRBV6-2/TRBV6-3; J gene: TRBJ1-3; D gene: -; CDR3 length: 15; clone size: many; CDR3 protein: CASSYKGYSGNTIYF; CDR3 DNA: TGTGCCAGCAGTTACAAGGGATACTCTGGAAACACCATATATTTT
V gene: TRBV20-1; J gene: TRBJ2-7; D gene: TRBD2; CDR3 length: 18; clone size: -; CDR3 protein: CSANPGLAGGFAYLEQYF; CDR3 DNA: TGCAGTGCTAATCCAGGACTAGCGGGAGGCTTCGCGTACTTGGAGCAGTACTTC
V gene: TRBV19; J gene: TRBJ1-1; D gene: -; CDR3 length: 14; clone size: few; CDR3 protein: CASGYARGNTEAFF; CDR3 DNA: TGTGCCAGCGGGTACGCCAGGGGGAACACTGAAGCTTTCTTT
V gene: TRBV7-9; J gene: TRBJ2-3; D gene: TRBD1; CDR3 length: 15; clone size: many; CDR3 protein: CASRLGQESTDTQYF; CDR3 DNA: TGTGCCAGCAGACTGGGACAGGAGAGCACAGATACGCAGTATTTT
V gene: TRBV5-6; J gene: TRBJ2-7; D gene: -; CDR3 length: 13; clone size: few; CDR3 protein: CASSFRSGTEQYF; CDR3 DNA: TGTGCCAGCAGCTTTCGGTCGGGAACCGAGCAGTACTTC
V gene: TRBV6-6; J gene: TRBJ2-3; D gene: -; CDR3 length: 15; clone size: -; CDR3 protein: CASSSLVGGTDTQYF; CDR3 DNA: TGTGCCAGCAGTTCGCTAGTGGGGGGAACAGATACGCAGTATTTT
V gene: TRBV2; J gene: TRBJ1-6; D gene: -; CDR3 length: 16; clone size: many; CDR3 protein: CASSDLESSYNSPLHF; CDR3 DNA: TGTGCCAGCAGTGACCTGGAGAGCTCCTATAATTCACCCCTCCACTTT
V gene: TRBV6-1; J gene: TRBJ2-7; D gene: -; CDR3 length: 13; clone size: -; CDR3 protein: CASSSDIPYEQYF; CDR3 DNA: TGTGCCAGCAGTTCGGACATTCCCTACGAGCAGTACTTC
V gene: TRBV7-9; J gene: TRBJ2-7; D gene: -; CDR3 length: 16; clone size: many; CDR3 protein: CASSATGTPDSYEQYF; CDR3 DNA: TGTGCCAGCAGCGCGACCGGGACACCCGACTCCTACGAGCAGTACTTC
V gene: TRBV3-1; J gene: TRBJ2-5; D gene: -; CDR3 length: 13; clone size: many; CDR3 protein: CASSRRGGETQYF; CDR3 DNA: TGTGCCAGCAGCAGGAGGGGCGGAGAGACCCAGTACTTC
V gene: TRBV7-9; J gene: TRBJ1-1; D gene: -; CDR3 length: 14; clone size: many; CDR3 protein: CASSLDIADTEAFF; CDR3 DNA: TGTGCCAGCAGCTTAGATATTGCGGACACTGAAGCTTTCTTT
V gene: TRBV7-9; J gene: TRBJ1-3; D gene: -; CDR3 length: 16; clone size: many; CDR3 protein: CASSLAGTFSGNTIYF; CDR3 DNA: TGTGCCAGCAGCTTAGCGGGCACTTTCTCTGGAAACACCATATATTTT
V gene: TRBV5-3; J gene: TRBJ2-3; D gene: TRBD1; CDR3 length: 16; clone size: -; CDR3 protein: CASSRTRDRITDTQYF; CDR3 DNA: TGTGCCAGCAGTAGGACCCGGGACAGAATCACAGATACGCAGTATTTT
V gene: TRBV19; J gene: TRBJ1-1; D gene: TRBD1; CDR3 length: 15; clone size: few; CDR3 protein: CASSMGDRGLTEAFF; CDR3 DNA: TGTGCCAGTAGTATGGGGGACAGGGGGCTCACTGAAGCTTTCTTT
V gene: TRBV30; J gene: TRBJ2-3; D gene: -; CDR3 length: 12; clone size: many; CDR3 protein: CAWSGGTDTQYF; CDR3 DNA: TGTGCCTGGAGCGGGGGCACAGATACGCAGTATTTT
V gene: TRBV4-1; J gene: TRBJ2-1; D gene: TRBD2; CDR3 length: 16; clone size: -; CDR3 protein: CASSQLLAGGRNEQFF; CDR3 DNA: TGCGCCAGCAGCCAACTACTAGCGGGAGGTAGGAATGAGCAGTTCTTC
V gene: TRBV4-3; J gene: TRBJ2-3; D gene: TRBD2; CDR3 length: 16; clone size: many; CDR3 protein: CASSQGVAGGKDTQYF; CDR3 DNA: TGCGCCAGCAGCCAAGGGGTAGCGGGGGGTAAGGATACGCAGTATTTT
V gene: TRBV4-3; J gene: TRBJ2-7; D gene: TRBD2; CDR3 length: 15; clone size: many; CDR3 protein: CASSQDSLAGGEQYF; CDR3 DNA: TGCGCCAGCAGCCAAGATTCCCTAGCGGGAGGCGAGCAGTACTTC
V gene: TRBV24-1; J gene: TRBJ2-3; D gene: TRBD2; CDR3 length: 12; clone size: many; CDR3 protein: CATLGTSGSQYF; CDR3 DNA: TGTGCCACCCTAGGGACTAGCGGTTCGCAGTATTTT
V gene: TRBV12-5; J gene: TRBJ2-2; D gene: TRBD1; CDR3 length: 16; clone size: -; CDR3 protein: CASGSGGTGYTGELFF; CDR3 DNA: TGTGCTAGTGGTTCCGGGGGGACAGGGTACACCGGGGAGCTGTTTTTT
V gene: TRBV27; J gene: TRBJ2-7; D gene: -; CDR3 length: 13; clone size: few; CDR3 protein: CASSAGHGYEQYF; CDR3 DNA: TGTGCCAGCAGTGCGGGACACGGTTACGAGCAGTACTTC
V gene: TRBV30; J gene: TRBJ1-1; D gene: -; CDR3 length: 14; clone size: many; CDR3 protein: CAWSVRPGNTEAFF; CDR3 DNA: TGTGCCTGGAGTGTACGCCCGGGGAACACTGAAGCTTTCTTT
V gene: TRBV5-4; J gene: TRBJ2-1; D gene: TRBD2; CDR3 length: 11; clone size: few; CDR3 protein: CASGTSGAEFF; CDR3 DNA: TGTGCCAGCGGGACTAGCGGGGCGGAGTTCTTC
V gene: TRBV27; J gene: TRBJ2-6; D gene: TRBD1; CDR3 length: 20; clone size: many; CDR3 protein: CASSLVGGGVFGTGANVLTF; CDR3 DNA: TGTGCCAGCAGTTTAGTAGGGGGCGGAGTTTTCGGGACCGGGGCCAACGTCCTGACTTTC
V gene: TRBV7-9; J gene: TRBJ2-7; D gene: TRBD2; CDR3 length: 19; clone size: once; CDR3 protein: CASSPTPGGIGAWLGEQYF; CDR3 DNA: TGTGCCAGCAGCCCGACGCCGGGGGGTATAGGGGCCTGGTTGGGGGAGCAGTACTTC
V gene: TRBV6-2/TRBV6-3; J gene: TRBJ1-1; D gene: -; CDR3 length: 13; clone size: -; CDR3 protein: CASTTGAPTEAFF; CDR3 DNA: TGTGCCAGCACAACTGGGGCCCCCACTGAAGCTTTCTTT
V gene: TRBV4-3; J gene: TRBJ2-3; D gene: TRBD1; CDR3 length: 15; clone size: many; CDR3 protein: CASSQGQSRTDTQYF; CDR3 DNA: TGCGCCAGCAGCCAGGGACAGAGCCGCACAGATACGCAGTATTTT